Following are 21 T cell receptor beta chains from one sample sequenced in a study of shared clonotypes between healthy human individuals. The repertoire was sequenced with immunoSEQ multiplex PCR; TCRdb's copy has only in-frame clones and lacks some. The data hold 80,000 to 100,000 clones, with 68% observed a single time. Sequenced: memory CD8+ T cells sorted from blood. Specified subset: CD45RO+ cells pooled with CCR7-negative TemRA cells. The origin of the receptors is a man aged 25 to 40 in good health.

The genes are TRBV7-9 and TRBJ1-4, with TRBD1 identical over 7 bases. The J segment lost 4 bases and the V segment lost 5 bases, leaving 10 bases of the junction unmatched. CDR3 length: 16 amino acids. Germline-derived CDR1 and CDR2 are SEHNR and FQNEAQ (reference sequence). CDR3 sequence: CASSASRTGGNEKLFF. The CDR3 coding sequence is TGTGCCAGCAGCGCATCAAGGACAGGCGGTAATGAAAAACTGTTTTTT.

This clone was observed a handful of times. The chain couples TRBV6-4 to TRBJ2-3; TRBD2 matches at 14 bases. Germline trimming cut 5 bases from V and 3 bases from J; bases unmatched to any gene: 4. In germline, CDR1 is MRHNA, CDR2 SNTAGT. This CDR3 region has 16 residues. The CDR3 DNA sequence: TGTGCCAGCAGTCCGACTAGCGGGAGGGGGACAGATACGCAGTATTTT. Protein product: CASSPTSGRGTDTQYF.

This clone was seen a few times. V usage is TRBV11-2 and J usage is TRBJ2-3, with D uncertain. The V gene's germline CDR1 is SGHAT and CDR2 FQNNGV. The V end was cut by 3 bases, the J end by 3 bases, with 4 bases between. CDR3 length equals 12 residues. The CDR3: CASSFGTDTQYF. The CDR3 coding sequence is TGTGCCAGCAGCTTCGGTACAGATACGCAGTATTTT. Full variable domain (outside the CDR3, taken from reference TRBV11-2 and TRBJ2-3): EAGVAQSPRYKIIEKRQSVAFWCNPISGHATLYWYQQILGQGPKLLIQFQNNGVVDDSQLPKDRFSAERLKGVDSTLKIQPAKLEDSAVYLCASSFGTDTQYFGPGTRLTVL.

In DNA form, the CDR3 reads TGTGCCAGCAGCCATTACGGGTCGGCCTACGAGCAGTACTTC. It codes for CASSHYGSAYEQYF. The chain uses TRBV14 and TRBJ2-7; D unresolved. The CDR3 is 14 amino acids. V lost 3 bases and J lost 2, with 11 bases in between. Germline V gene data show CDR1 as SGHDN and CDR2 as FVKESK.

The V and J genes are TRBV19 and TRBJ2-1, with 7 bases lining up with TRBD2. The J segment lost 4 bases and the V segment lost 2 bases, leaving 8 bases of the junction unmatched. Germline CDR1 and CDR2: LNHDA and SQIVND (reference sequence). This CDR3 has 16 residues. As DNA, the CDR3 is TGTGCCAGTAGTATACCTGGCGGGAGTAAATACAATGAGCAGTTCTTC. This encodes CASSIPGGSKYNEQFF.

This clone was seen only a few times. The V gene is TRBV5-4, the J gene TRBJ2-2; D call uncertain. Germline CDR1 SGHNT, CDR2 YYREEE (reference sequence). The length of the CDR3 is 13 residues. V shed 4 bases and J shed 6 bases, with 10 bases lying between them. For the CDR3, the DNA is TGTGCCAGCAGCCTAAGGGCGGCCGGGGAGCTGTTTTTT. It codes for CASSLRAAGELFF.

V usage is TRBV28 and J usage is TRBJ2-7; D uncertain. Trimming pared 2 bases from V and 3 bases from J, leaving 5 bases between. CDR3 length: 12 amino acids. The germline V gene encodes CDR1 MDHEN and CDR2 SYDVKM. CDR3 protein: CASSLPRYEQYF. CDR3 in DNA: TGTGCCAGCAGTTTACCCCGCTACGAGCAGTACTTC.

This clone was seen only a few times. Additional DNA sequences in this sample encode the identical CDR3. The chain carries TRBV5-1 and TRBJ2-7, with 7 bases aligning to TRBD1. With 3 bases clipped from V and 0 bases from J, the junction kept 3 bases outside the gene matches. Germline assignment: CDR1 SGHRS and CDR2 YFSETQ. The CDR3 is 14 residues long. The CDR3 region is CASSSGTDSYEQYF. The CDR3 region has the DNA TGCGCCAGCAGCTCCGGGACAGACTCCTACGAGCAGTACTTC.

The chain couples TRBV7-4 to TRBJ1-1; weak D call: TRBD1 (6 bases). Germline lookup yields CDR1 SGHVT and CDR2 SQSDAQ. CDR3 size: 15 residues. Between the trimmed V and J ends, which lost 5 bases and 0 bases, there was a span of 13 bases. For the CDR3, the DNA is TGTGCCAGCAGCCCGAAGACAGGTGTGAACACTGAAGCTTTCTTT. Its translation: CASSPKTGVNTEAFF. Filled out from reference TRBV7-4 and TRBJ1-1, the complete variable domain reads GAGVSQSPRYKVAKRGRDVALRCDSISGHVTLYWYRQTLGQGSEVLTYSQSDAQRDKSGRPSGRFSAERPERSVSTLKIQRTEQGDSAVYLCASSPKTGVNTEAFFGQGTRLTVV.

The V and J genes are TRBV27 and TRBJ2-1, with 12 nucleotides matching TRBD2. Germline V gene sequence: CDR1 MNHEY, CDR2 SMNVEV (reference sequence). J lost 4 bases, V lost 5 bases, and 6 bases had no gene match. The CDR3 totals 16 residues. This chain's CDR3 is CASSQLAGGWYNEQFF. The CDR3 nucleotides are TGTGCCAGCAGTCAACTAGCGGGAGGCTGGTACAATGAGCAGTTCTTC.

The chain employs TRBV10-3 and TRBJ2-5; D ambiguous. Germline lookup yields CDR1 ENHRY and CDR2 SYGVKD. This CDR3 is built from 14 residues. Trimming stripped 10 bases from V and 9 bases from J, with 24 bases between. The CDR3: CATQETFGPAAQYF. The CDR3, as DNA: TGTGCCACCCAAGAGACATTCGGACCCGCCGCCCAGTACTTC.

The chain's CDR3 is CASSPQGREQYF. In DNA form, the CDR3 reads TGTGCCAGCTCGCCTCAGGGGCGCGAGCAGTACTTC. The J gene is TRBJ2-7, the V gene TRBV18; D is possibly TRBD1 (6 bases). Germline loops: CDR1 KGHSH, CDR2 LQKENI. The ends were cut back, 6 bases at V and 6 bases at J, with 12 bases in the middle. This CDR3 has 12 amino acids.

The chain has TRBV6-4 and TRBJ2-3; TRBD2 matches 7 bases. The germline V gene encodes CDR1 MRHNA and CDR2 SNTAGT. Losses at the gene ends were 2 bases for V and 1 base for J; bases not matched to a gene: 6. The CDR3 has 16 amino acids. The CDR3 bases are TGTGCCAGCAGTGACCTGACTAGCAGCGGCACAGATACGCAGTATTTT. Amino acids: CASSDLTSSGTDTQYF.

The chain is built from TRBV7-9 and TRBJ2-7; 10 bases are a match to TRBD1. The CDR3 is 14 amino acids. Trimming cost V 4 bases and J 3 bases; bases outside gene matches: 3. Germline CDR1 reads SEHNR; CDR2 reads FQNEAQ (reference sequence). CDR3: CASSSGQGVYEQYF. The CDR3 DNA is TGTGCCAGCAGCTCTGGACAGGGGGTCTACGAGCAGTACTTC.

This clone has only a few counts. The gene calls are TRBV9 and TRBJ2-1; D perhaps matches TRBD1 (6 bases). The V gene lost 0 bases and the J gene lost 0 bases, with 10 bases spanning the gap. The CDR3 is 16 amino acids. Germline V gene sequence: CDR1 SGDLS, CDR2 YYNGEE. The DNA for the CDR3 is TGTGCCAGCAGCGTAGAGGGGGAGAGCTCCTACAATGAGCAGTTCTTC. Translating it yields CASSVEGESSYNEQFF.

The chain carries TRBV10-3 and TRBJ1-5; the D is unclear. Trimming stripped 3 bases from V and 4 bases from J, with 10 bases between. The CDR3 runs 14 residues. In germline, CDR1 is ENHRY, CDR2 SYGVKD. The CDR3 bases are TGTGCCATCAGTGATGGGGATGAGAATCAGCCCCAGCATTTT. This gives the protein CAISDGDENQPQHF.

There are many counts of this clone. Other DNA sequences in this sample translate to the same CDR3. The CDR3 region is CASSYSTSGGYEQYF. The CDR3 DNA follows: TGTGCCAGCAGTTACTCGACATCAGGTGGATACGAGCAGTACTTC. The gene calls are TRBV6-5 and TRBJ2-7, with D unresolved. CDR3 size: 15 residues. Germline CDR1 and CDR2: MNHEY and SVGAGI. The V end was cut by 0 bases, the J end by 4 bases, with 13 bases between.

This rearrangement joins TRBV19 to TRBJ2-2; D perhaps matches TRBD1 (5 bases). The CDR3 spans 14 residues. Germline values: CDR1 LNHDA, CDR2 SQIVND (reference sequence). V was cut by 7 bases and J by 5 bases, with 14 bases left in between. The CDR3 nucleotides read TGTGCCAGTATGCTAACAGGAAGTACCGGGGAGCTGTTTTTT. Amino acid sequence: CASMLTGSTGELFF.

V usage is TRBV5-4 and J usage is TRBJ2-7; D perhaps matches TRBD2 (5 bases). The CDR3 runs 15 residues. The V and J ends lost 0 bases and 6 bases respectively, with 16 bases between them. Germline CDR1 reads SGHNT; CDR2 reads YYREEE (reference sequence). The CDR3 DNA is TGTGCCAGCAGCTTGGCCACGATAGGGAGCGGCGAGCAGTACTTC. It codes for CASSLATIGSGEQYF.

This clone appeared a single time. The chain recombines TRBV7-9 with TRBJ2-3; 7 bases are a match to TRBD1. CDR1 and CDR2 (germline): SEHNR, FQNEAQ (reference sequence). The V gene end was trimmed by 4 bases and the J gene end by 3 bases; junction bases not matched to a gene: 13. This CDR3 region has 17 residues. The CDR3 loop reads CASSSRIDRVNTDTQYF. CDR3 nucleotides: TGTGCCAGCAGCTCCCGGATTGACAGGGTTAATACAGATACGCAGTATTTT.

The chain's CDR3 is CASSIRLAGANEQFF. The CDR3 coding sequence is TGTGCCAGCAGTATACGACTAGCGGGAGCCAATGAGCAGTTCTTC. This chain uses TRBV27 with TRBJ2-1; TRBD2 agrees at 12 bases. The CDR3 is 15 amino acids. Germline V gene lookup returns CDR1 MNHEY and CDR2 SMNVEV (reference sequence). V lost 5 bases and J lost 6; bases outside the gene matches: 5.